Given below is one T cell receptor beta chain in context. Its antigen is unidentified. The sample belongs to a study of cytomegalovirus exposure and HLA in healthy donors. Study-level background: Early release data held 85 million or so unique TCRs from HLA-typed donors.

Whole-study findings and limits: The authors considered a cluster of highly shared sequence variants likely to be a sequencing artifact. Per published accounts, TCR beta sequences correctly predicted the HLA-A and HLA-B alleles of most subjects. It was 150 or so TCR beta chains that were listed as cytomegalovirus-associated.

Germline V CDR1 and CDR2: MNHEY, SVGAGI. The V end lost 5 bases, the J end lost 2 bases, and 14 bases lay between the germline ends. CDR3 length: 15 residues. PCR employed 60 Vbeta and 13 Jbeta primers. Here immunoSEQ multiplex PCR was the method, and the copy in TCRdb shows in-frame clones only, minus some. Of 140,000 to 150,000 clones listed, roughly 80% are singletons. Sequencing was carried out using PBMCs. The sequence was collected from a man in his forties or fifties in good health and CMV-seropositive. V gene TRBV6-5 combines with J gene TRBJ2-3; no firm D call. The DNA of the CDR3 is TGTGCCAGCAGTCCTGCCGTGAGGAACACAGATACGCAGTATTTT. The encoded protein is CASSPAVRNTDTQYF.